The 5 T cell receptor beta chains presented below share a single source sample, sequenced in a study of blood T cell repertoires in COVID-19. Generated by immunoSEQ multiplex PCR, the TCRdb table keeps only in-frame clones and is missing some. The sample consists of about 170,000 clones, 84% of them appearing once. The specimen sequenced was peripheral blood. These receptors were taken from a man aged 40-49 years who had recovered from COVID-19.

In its sample, this clone was seen once. V usage is TRBV7-3 and J usage is TRBJ2-5, with a weak D call TRBD1 (5 bases). V lost 2 bases, J lost 4 bases, and 8 bases lay in between. Per germline, CDR1 SGHTA and CDR2 FQGTGA. CDR3 length: 13 residues. CDR3 region: CASSLSGSETQYF. The CDR3 DNA reads TGTGCCAGCAGCTTATCAGGGTCAGAGACCCAGTACTTC.

J is TRBJ1-2 and V is TRBV5-1; 9 positions agree with TRBD1. The CDR3 covers 13 residues. V lost 4 bases, J lost 9 bases, and 7 bases stayed unmatched. Germline loops: CDR1 SGHRS, CDR2 YFSETQ. The CDR3 nucleotides are TGCGCCAGCAGCCCGGGACAGGGAACTCGCTACACCTTC. Translating gives CASSPGQGTRYTF.

DNA of the CDR3: TGTGCCGGGGGACAGGTGAACACTGAAGCTTTCTTT. As protein: CAGGQVNTEAFF. This chain connects TRBV30 to TRBJ1-1; 8 nucleotides line up with TRBD1. The CDR3 contains 12 residues. Trimming took 8 bases from V and 0 from J; bases not matched to a gene: 2. CDR1 GTSNPN and CDR2 SVGIG come from the germline V gene (reference sequence).

The chain uses TRBV6-5 and TRBJ2-1; 8 bases line up with TRBD1. The CDR3 is made up of 13 amino acids. Germline trimming cut 0 bases from V and 14 bases from J; bases unmatched to any gene: 6. The germline gives CDR1 MNHEY, CDR2 SVGAGI. The CDR3 nucleotides read TGTGCCAGCAGTTACTCCAGGGGGCCCTTGGAGTTCTTC. It encodes CASSYSRGPLEFF.

V is TRBV29-1 and J is TRBJ2-7; 10 bases align to TRBD2. Per germline, CDR1 SQVTM and CDR2 ANQGSEA. The CDR3 has 13 residues. V lost 4 bases to trimming and J lost 6 bases; unmatched junction nucleotides: 6. The CDR3 protein is CSVGASGRREQYF. The CDR3 coding sequence is TGCAGCGTTGGGGCTAGCGGGAGACGCGAGCAGTACTTC.